The clone carrying this T cell receptor beta chain was detected only once. This entry belongs to a study of cytomegalovirus exposure and HLA in healthy donors. 60 Vbeta and 13 Jbeta primers were used in PCR. Using immunoSEQ multiplex PCR, the repertoire was profiled, and TCRdb retains in-frame clones only, with some absent. The sample consists of about 150,000 clones, 60% to 80% of them appearing once. V lost 4 bases to trimming and J lost 9 bases; unmatched junction nucleotides: 12. Germline CDR1 and CDR2: SGHRS and YFSETQ. The CDR3 is made up of 15 amino acids. Material for sequencing was PBMCs. This clonotype was sampled from a male donor in good health and CMV-seronegative. This chain links TRBV5-1 with TRBJ2-5; 10 positions match TRBD2. In DNA form, the CDR3 reads TGCGCCAGCAGCCGAACTAGCGGGAACCTGGGGTCCCAGTACTTC. Translation gives CASSRTSGNLGSQYF.